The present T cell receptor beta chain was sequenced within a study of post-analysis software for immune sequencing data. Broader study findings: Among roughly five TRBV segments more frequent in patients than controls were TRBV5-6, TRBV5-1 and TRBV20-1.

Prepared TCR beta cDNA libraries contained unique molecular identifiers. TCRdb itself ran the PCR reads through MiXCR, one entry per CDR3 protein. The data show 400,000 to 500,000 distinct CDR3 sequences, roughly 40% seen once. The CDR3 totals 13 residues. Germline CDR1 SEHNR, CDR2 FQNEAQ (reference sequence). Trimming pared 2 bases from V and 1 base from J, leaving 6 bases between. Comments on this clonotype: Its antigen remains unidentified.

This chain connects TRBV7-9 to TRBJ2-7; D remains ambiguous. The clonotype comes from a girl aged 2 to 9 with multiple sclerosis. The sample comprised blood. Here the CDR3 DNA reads TGTGCCAGCAGCTTACCAGTATCCTACGAGCAGTACTTC. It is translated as CASSLPVSYEQYF.